These 5 T cell receptor beta chains share one sample of origin, sequenced in a study of blood T cell repertoires in COVID-19. Clones were sequenced by immunoSEQ multiplex PCR, and TCRdb holds only the in-frame ones, with some missing. The sample gives roughly 330,000 clones, roughly 90% of which show up once; just over 9.5% is in the top ten. Sequencing input: peripheral blood. The receptor source for this set is a young man with COVID-19, enrolled during active disease.

The rearrangement uses TRBV9 and TRBJ1-5; tentatively, D is TRBD1 (5 bases). V was trimmed by 0 bases and J by 1 base, leaving 8 bases between them. From germline, CDR1 is SGDLS and CDR2 YYNGEE. This CDR3 is built from 15 residues. Here the CDR3 reads CASSVGGRSNQPQHF. As DNA, the CDR3 is TGTGCCAGCAGCGTAGGGGGCCGGAGCAATCAGCCCCAGCATTTT.

The V and J genes are TRBV15 and TRBJ1-2, with D unresolved. V lost 0 bases and J 8 bases, leaving 19 bases between the germline ends. Germline V gives CDR1 LNHNV, CDR2 YYDKDF (reference sequence). CDR3 length: 16 residues. Here the CDR3 DNA reads TGTGCCACCAGCAGAGATATAGCCATCAACGTTGTGGGCTACACCTTC. This encodes CATSRDIAINVVGYTF.

This chain joins TRBV4-3 and TRBJ1-3, with 7 bases that match TRBD1. The junction had 10 bases not matched to a gene; V was cut back by 1 base and J by 7 bases. Germline V CDR1 and CDR2: LGHNA, YSLEER. This CDR3 is built from 16 residues. The CDR3 bases are TGCGCCAGCAGCCAAGTTGGGGACAGCTTATGGAACACCATATATTTT. This gives the protein CASSQVGDSLWNTIYF.

This rearrangement joins TRBV5-5 to TRBJ2-5, with 7 bases matching TRBD1. The length of the CDR3 is 15 residues. After removal of 3 bases from V and 1 base from J, the junction contained 6 bases not matched to a gene. The V gene's germline CDR1 is SGHKS and CDR2 YYEKEE (reference sequence). CDR3 sequence: CASSWRRDSQETQYF. The CDR3 nucleotides read TGTGCCAGCAGCTGGCGCCGGGACAGCCAAGAGACCCAGTACTTC. Variable domain in full (rest from reference TRBV5-5 and TRBJ2-5): DAGVTQSPTHLIKTRGQQVTLRCSPISGHKSVSWYQQVLGQGPQFIFQYYEKEERGRGNFPDRFSARQFPNYSSELNVNALLLGDSALYLCASSWRRDSQETQYFGPGTRLLVL.

The V gene is TRBV28, the J gene TRBJ2-7, with D hard to call. Trimming pared 5 bases from V and 2 bases from J, leaving 7 bases between. The CDR3 runs to 12 residues. Germline V CDR1 and CDR2: MDHEN, SYDVKM. The chain's CDR3 is CASSPRPYEQYF. The DNA of the CDR3 is TGTGCCAGCAGTCCCCGTCCCTACGAGCAGTACTTC.